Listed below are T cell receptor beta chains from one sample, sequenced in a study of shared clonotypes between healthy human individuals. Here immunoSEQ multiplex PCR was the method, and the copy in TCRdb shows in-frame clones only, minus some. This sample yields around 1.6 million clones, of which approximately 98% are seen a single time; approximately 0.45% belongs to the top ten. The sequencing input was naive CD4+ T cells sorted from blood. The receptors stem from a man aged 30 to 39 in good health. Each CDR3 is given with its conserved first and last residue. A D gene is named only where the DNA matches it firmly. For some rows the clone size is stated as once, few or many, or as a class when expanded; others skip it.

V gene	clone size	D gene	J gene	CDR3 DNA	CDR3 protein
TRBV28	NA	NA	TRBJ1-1	TGTGCCAGCAGTCATTCCGGGCGTAGAAAGATGAACACTGAAGCTTTCTTT	CASSHSGRRKMNTEAFF
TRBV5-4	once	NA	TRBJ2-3	TGTGCCAGCAGCATGGCGGGCAGCACAGATACGCAGTATTTT	CASSMAGSTDTQYF
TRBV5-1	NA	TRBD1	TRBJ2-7	TGCGCCAGCAGCGCAACCGGGACAGGGGTTTACGAGCAGTACTTC	CASSATGTGVYEQYF
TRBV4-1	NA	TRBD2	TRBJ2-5	TGCGCCAGCAGCCAAGGACTAGCGGGAGACTCCAAGAGAACCCAGTACTTC	CASSQGLAGDSKRTQYF
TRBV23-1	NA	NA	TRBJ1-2	TGCGCCAGCAGTCAATGCTCTCTTGGAGTGAGCTATGGCTACACCTTC	CASSQCSLGVSYGYTF
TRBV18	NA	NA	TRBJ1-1	TGTGCCAGCTCACTCCGGGACACCGACACTGAAGCTTTCTTT	CASSLRDTDTEAFF
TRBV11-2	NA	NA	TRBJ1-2	TGTGCCAGCAGCTTATTCTGGGGGGGTGGCTACACCTTC	CASSLFWGGGYTF
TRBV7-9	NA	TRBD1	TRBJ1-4	TGTGCCAGCAGCGAGGGACAGGGAACTAATGAAAAACTGTTTTTT	CASSEGQGTNEKLFF
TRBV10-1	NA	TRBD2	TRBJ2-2	TGCGCCAGCAGTGCCAGCGGGGCGAACACCGGGGAGCTGTTTTTT	CASSASGANTGELFF
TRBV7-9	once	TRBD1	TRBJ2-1	TGTGCCAGTTCCCCGGGAATAGGACAGGGCAAAAATGAGCAGTTCTTC	CASSPGIGQGKNEQFF
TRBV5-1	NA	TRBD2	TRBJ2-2	TGCGCCAGCAGCTTGGCCGGACTAGCGGGAGGGTTAACCGGGGAGCTGTTTTTT	CASSLAGLAGGLTGELFF
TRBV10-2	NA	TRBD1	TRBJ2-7	TGCGCCAGCAGTGAGTTCAGGGGGCGGAACGAGCAGTACTTC	CASSEFRGRNEQYF
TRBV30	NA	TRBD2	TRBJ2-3	TGTGCCTGCATTCGACTAGCGGGAACGACAGATACGCAGTATTTT	CACIRLAGTTDTQYF
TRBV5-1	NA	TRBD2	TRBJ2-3	TGCGCCAGCAGCCACGGACTAGCGGCAGCAGATACGCAGTATTTT	CASSHGLAAADTQYF
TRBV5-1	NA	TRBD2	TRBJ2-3	TGCGCCAGCAGCTTGGGGGGCCGGTTGGCGGGAGGTAGCACAGATACGCAGTATTTT	CASSLGGRLAGGSTDTQYF
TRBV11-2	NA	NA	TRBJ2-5	TGTGCCAGCAGCTTAGCCGGTTGGTCCCAAGAGACCCAGTACTTC	CASSLAGWSQETQYF
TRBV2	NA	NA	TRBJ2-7	TGTGCCAGCAATCGTGCATACGAGCAGTACTTC	CASNRAYEQYF
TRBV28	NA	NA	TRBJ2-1	TGTGCCAGCAGTTTATACCGGGGTGAGCAGTTCTTC	CASSLYRGEQFF
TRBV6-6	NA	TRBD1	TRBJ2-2	TGTGCCAGCAGTGCCCCAGGGGGTACCGGGGAGCTGTTTTTT	CASSAPGGTGELFF
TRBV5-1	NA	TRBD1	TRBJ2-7	TGCGCCAGCAGCACGGGACAGGGTATGTACGAGCAGTACTTC	CASSTGQGMYEQYF
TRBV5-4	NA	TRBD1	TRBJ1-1	TGTGCCAGCAGCACCGGGACAGGGGGCAGCGATGAAGCTTTCTTT	CASSTGTGGSDEAFF
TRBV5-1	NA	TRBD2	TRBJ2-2	TGCGCCAGCAGCTTGGGGCGGGGTAGCGGGATGAACACCGGGGAGCTGTTTTTT	CASSLGRGSGMNTGELFF
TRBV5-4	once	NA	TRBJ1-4	TGTGCCAGCAGCTTTGACGGACAGACTAATGAAAAACTGTTTTTT	CASSFDGQTNEKLFF
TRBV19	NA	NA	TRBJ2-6	TGTGCCAGTAGTATCTGGAGCCCTGGGGCCAACGTCCTGACTTTC	CASSIWSPGANVLTF
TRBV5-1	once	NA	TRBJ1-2	TGCGCCAGCAGCTTGCTGCAGGCCTCCTATGGCTACACCTTC	CASSLLQASYGYTF
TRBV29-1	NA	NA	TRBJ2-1	TGCAGCCTCGTCGGGTTTCGGAATGAGCAGTTCTTC	CSLVGFRNEQFF
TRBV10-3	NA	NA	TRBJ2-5	TGTGCCATCAGTGAGTCCAGGGTTGGTGGAGAGACCCAGTACTTC	CAISESRVGGETQYF
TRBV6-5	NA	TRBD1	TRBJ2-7	TGTGCCAGCAGTTACGAGACAGGGGGCTCCGAGCAGTACTTC	CASSYETGGSEQYF
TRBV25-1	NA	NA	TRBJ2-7	TGTGCCAGCAGTGACCCGGGGTATGAGCAGTACTTC	CASSDPGYEQYF
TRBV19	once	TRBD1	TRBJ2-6	TGTGCCAGTAGGACAGGGGGCTCTGGGGCCAACGTCCTGACTTTC	CASRTGGSGANVLTF
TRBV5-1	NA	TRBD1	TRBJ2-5	TGCGCCAGCAGCCCCGGGACAGGCGGCAGGCGGATTGAGACCCAGTACTTC	CASSPGTGGRRIETQYF
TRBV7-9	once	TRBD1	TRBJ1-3	TGTGCCAGCAGCCCCGCACAGGGGATCAGTGGAAACACCATATATTTT	CASSPAQGISGNTIYF
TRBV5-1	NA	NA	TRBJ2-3	TGCGCCAGCAGGGTAGACTTGGGGGATACGCAGTATTTT	CASRVDLGDTQYF
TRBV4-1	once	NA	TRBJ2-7	TGCGCCAGCAGCCAAGAAGTTATAACAGGGTACGCGTCCGAGCAGTACTTC	CASSQEVITGYASEQYF
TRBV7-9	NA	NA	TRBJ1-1	TGTGCCAGCAGCGCAGGGACCAAGGGGAACACTGAAGCTTTCTTT	CASSAGTKGNTEAFF
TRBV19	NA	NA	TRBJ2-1	TGTGCCTCCGTCCGGGACACGTCCTACAATGAGCAGTTCTTC	CASVRDTSYNEQFF
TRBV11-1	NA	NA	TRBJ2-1	TGTGCCAGCAGCTTGGGTAGGACAAACTACAATGAGCAGTTCTTC	CASSLGRTNYNEQFF
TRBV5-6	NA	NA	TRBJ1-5	TGTGCCAGCAGCTTCCGGGACGTAGGACATCAGCCCCAGCATTTT	CASSFRDVGHQPQHF
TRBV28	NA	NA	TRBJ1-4	TGTGCCAGCCTATCTCGTAAGGGCATCACTAATGAAAAACTGTTTTTT	CASLSRKGITNEKLFF
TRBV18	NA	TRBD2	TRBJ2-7	TGTGCCAGCTCACCGGGACTAGCGGGACTCTACGAGCAGTACTTC	CASSPGLAGLYEQYF
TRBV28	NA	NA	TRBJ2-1	TGTGCCAGCAGTTCCACAAGGTGGTTTGGGGGGAATGAGCAGTTCTTC	CASSSTRWFGGNEQFF
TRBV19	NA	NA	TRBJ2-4	TGTGCCAGTAGTATACAGGGCAAAGCCAAAAACATTCAGTACTTC	CASSIQGKAKNIQYF
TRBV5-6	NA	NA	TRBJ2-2	TGTGCCAGCAGCTTGACAGGAAAAGTCACCGGGGAGCTGTTTTTT	CASSLTGKVTGELFF
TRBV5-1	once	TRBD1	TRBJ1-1	TGCGCCAGCAGCCTACTTCAGGGGGACACTGAAGCTTTCTTT	CASSLLQGDTEAFF
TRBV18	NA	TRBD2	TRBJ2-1	TGTGCCAGCTCAGAGGGACTAGCGGGAGACAATGAGCAGTTCTTC	CASSEGLAGDNEQFF
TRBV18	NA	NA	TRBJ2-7	TGTGCCAGCTCACACCTAAGCTACGAGCAGTACTTC	CASSHLSYEQYF
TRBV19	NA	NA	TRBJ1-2	TGTGCCAGTAGTATACTCCCAGAGGGAACCTATGGCTACACCTTC	CASSILPEGTYGYTF
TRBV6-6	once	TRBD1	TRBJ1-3	TGTGCCAGCAGTTACTTTGGGACAGCCTCTGGAAACACCATATATTTT	CASSYFGTASGNTIYF
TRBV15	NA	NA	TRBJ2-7	TGTGCCACCAGCAGAGATTGGCAGGACGAGCAGTACTTC	CATSRDWQDEQYF
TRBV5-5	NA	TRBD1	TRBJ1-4	TGTGCCAGCAGAAGACGACAGGGCTTCACTAATGAAAAACTGTTTTTT	CASRRRQGFTNEKLFF
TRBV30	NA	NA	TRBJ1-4	TGTGCATGGAGTGGGGTACGGACTCGGGCAGGGAACGAAAAACTGTTTTTT	CAWSGVRTRAGNEKLFF
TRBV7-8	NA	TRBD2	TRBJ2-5	TGTGCCAGCAGCTTAGTAACCTTGGCGACTAGCGGGATCCTCGGCAAAGAGACCCAGTACTTC	CASSLVTLATSGILGKETQYF
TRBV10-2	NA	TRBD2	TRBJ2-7	TGCGCCAGCAGAGCCCTTATAGCGGGAGTCTACGAGCAGTACTTC	CASRALIAGVYEQYF
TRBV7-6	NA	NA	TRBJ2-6	TGTGCCAGCAGCTTAAACCCATATGGCTCTGGGGCCAACGTCCTGACTTTC	CASSLNPYGSGANVLTF
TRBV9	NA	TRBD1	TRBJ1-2	TGTGCCAGCAGCCCGCCCTCCCAGGGGGCGGTCGGCTATGGCTACACCTTC	CASSPPSQGAVGYGYTF